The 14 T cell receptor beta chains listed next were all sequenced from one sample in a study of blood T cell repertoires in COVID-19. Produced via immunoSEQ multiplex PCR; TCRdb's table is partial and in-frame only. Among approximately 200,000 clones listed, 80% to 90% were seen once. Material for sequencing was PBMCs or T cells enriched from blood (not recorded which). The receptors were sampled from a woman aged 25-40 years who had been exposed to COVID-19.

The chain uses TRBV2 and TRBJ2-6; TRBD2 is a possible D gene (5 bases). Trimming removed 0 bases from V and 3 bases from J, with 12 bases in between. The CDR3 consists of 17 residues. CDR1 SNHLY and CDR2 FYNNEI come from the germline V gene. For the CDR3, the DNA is TGTGCCAGCAGTGAAGCCCCCCAGGCGGGTGGGGCCAACGTCCTGACTTTC. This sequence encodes CASSEAPQAGGANVLTF.

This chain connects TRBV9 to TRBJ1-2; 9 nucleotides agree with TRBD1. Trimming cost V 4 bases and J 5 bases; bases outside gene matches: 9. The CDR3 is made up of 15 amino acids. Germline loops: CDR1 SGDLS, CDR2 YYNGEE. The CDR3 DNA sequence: TGTGCCAGCAGCAAGATTGGACAGGGGCATTATGGCTACACCTTC. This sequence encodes CASSKIGQGHYGYTF. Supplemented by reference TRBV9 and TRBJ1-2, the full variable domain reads DSGVTQTPKHLITATGQRVTLRCSPRSGDLSVYWYQQSLDQGLQFLIQYYNGEERAKGNILERFSAQQFPDLHSELNLSSLELGDSALYFCASSKIGQGHYGYTFGSGTRLTVV.

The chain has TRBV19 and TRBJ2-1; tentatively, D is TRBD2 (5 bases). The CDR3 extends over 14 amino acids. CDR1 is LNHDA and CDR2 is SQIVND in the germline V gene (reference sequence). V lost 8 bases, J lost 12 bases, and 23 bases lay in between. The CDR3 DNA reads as TGTGCCAGTTCGGAACAGACCCTAGCTGGAGGGCAGTTCTTC. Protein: CASSEQTLAGGQFF.

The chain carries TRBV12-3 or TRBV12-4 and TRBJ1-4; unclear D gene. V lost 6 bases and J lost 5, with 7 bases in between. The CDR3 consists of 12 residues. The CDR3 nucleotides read TGTGCCAGCAGAACAGAAAATGAAAAACTGTTTTTT. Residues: CASRTENEKLFF.

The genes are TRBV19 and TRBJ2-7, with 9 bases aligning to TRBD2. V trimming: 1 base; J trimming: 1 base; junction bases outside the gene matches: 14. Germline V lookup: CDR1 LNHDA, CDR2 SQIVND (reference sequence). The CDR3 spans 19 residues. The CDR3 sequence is CASSIGGISSGGPSYEQYF. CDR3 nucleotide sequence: TGTGCCAGTAGTATAGGAGGCATCAGTAGCGGGGGACCTTCCTACGAGCAGTACTTC.

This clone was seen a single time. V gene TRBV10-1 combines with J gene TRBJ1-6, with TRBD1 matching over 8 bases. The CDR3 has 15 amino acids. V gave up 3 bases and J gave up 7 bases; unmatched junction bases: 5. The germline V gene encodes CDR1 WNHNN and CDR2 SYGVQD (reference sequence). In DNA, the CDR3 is TGCGCCAGCAGTGACCCGGGACAGGCCAATTCACCCCTCCACTTT. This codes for CASSDPGQANSPLHF.

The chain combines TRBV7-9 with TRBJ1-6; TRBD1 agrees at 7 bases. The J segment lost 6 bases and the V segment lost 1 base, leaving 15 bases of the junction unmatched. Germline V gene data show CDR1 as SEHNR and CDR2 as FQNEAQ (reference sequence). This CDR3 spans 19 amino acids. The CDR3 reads CASSLERDRVIAPNSPLHF. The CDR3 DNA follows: TGTGCCAGCAGCTTAGAGAGAGACAGGGTGATAGCCCCTAATTCACCCCTCCACTTT.

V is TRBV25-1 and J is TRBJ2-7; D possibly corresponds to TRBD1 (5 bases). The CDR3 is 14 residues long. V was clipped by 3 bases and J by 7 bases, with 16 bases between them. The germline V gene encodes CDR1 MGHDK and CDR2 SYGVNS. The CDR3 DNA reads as TGTGCCAGCAGTGACCTTTCCAGGGTCGGGGAGCAGTACTTC. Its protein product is CASSDLSRVGEQYF.

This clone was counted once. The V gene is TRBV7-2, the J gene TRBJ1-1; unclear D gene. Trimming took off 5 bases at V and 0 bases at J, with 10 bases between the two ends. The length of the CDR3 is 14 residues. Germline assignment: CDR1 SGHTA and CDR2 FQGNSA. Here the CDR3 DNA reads TGTGCCAGCAGCCCTAACGGGGTGAACACTGAAGCTTTCTTT. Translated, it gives CASSPNGVNTEAFF.

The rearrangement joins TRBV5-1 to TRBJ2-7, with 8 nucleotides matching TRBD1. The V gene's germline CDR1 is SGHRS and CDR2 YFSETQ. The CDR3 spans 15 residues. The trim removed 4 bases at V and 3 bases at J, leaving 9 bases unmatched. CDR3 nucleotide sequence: TGCGCCAGCAGCCCCCAGGGGGCCCTCAACTACGAGCAGTACTTC. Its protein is CASSPQGALNYEQYF.

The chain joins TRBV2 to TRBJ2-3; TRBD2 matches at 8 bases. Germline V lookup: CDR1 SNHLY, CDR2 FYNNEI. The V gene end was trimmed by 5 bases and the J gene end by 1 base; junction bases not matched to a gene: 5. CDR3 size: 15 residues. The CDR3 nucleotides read TGTGCCAGCAGTTTAGGAGCGGGGGGCACAGATACGCAGTATTTT. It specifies CASSLGAGGTDTQYF.

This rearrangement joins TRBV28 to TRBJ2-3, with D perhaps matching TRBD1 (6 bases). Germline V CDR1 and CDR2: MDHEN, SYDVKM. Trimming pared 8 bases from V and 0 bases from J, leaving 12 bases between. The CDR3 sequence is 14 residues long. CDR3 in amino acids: CASDRQVSTDTQYF. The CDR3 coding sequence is TGTGCCAGCGACAGACAGGTTAGCACAGATACGCAGTATTTT.

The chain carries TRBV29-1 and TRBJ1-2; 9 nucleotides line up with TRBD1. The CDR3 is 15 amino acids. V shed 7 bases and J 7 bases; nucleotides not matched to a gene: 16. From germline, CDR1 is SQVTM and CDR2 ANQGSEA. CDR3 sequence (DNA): TGCAGCGCAACAGGGGGCTCAAAGGATCCCGGTGGCTACACCTTC. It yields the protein CSATGGSKDPGGYTF.

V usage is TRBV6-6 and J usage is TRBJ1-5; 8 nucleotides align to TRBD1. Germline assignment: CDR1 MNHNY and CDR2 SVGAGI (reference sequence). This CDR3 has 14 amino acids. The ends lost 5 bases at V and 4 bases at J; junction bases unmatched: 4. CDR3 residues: CASSRTGQNQPQHF. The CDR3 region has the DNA TGTGCCAGCAGTAGGACAGGGCAAAATCAGCCCCAGCATTTT.